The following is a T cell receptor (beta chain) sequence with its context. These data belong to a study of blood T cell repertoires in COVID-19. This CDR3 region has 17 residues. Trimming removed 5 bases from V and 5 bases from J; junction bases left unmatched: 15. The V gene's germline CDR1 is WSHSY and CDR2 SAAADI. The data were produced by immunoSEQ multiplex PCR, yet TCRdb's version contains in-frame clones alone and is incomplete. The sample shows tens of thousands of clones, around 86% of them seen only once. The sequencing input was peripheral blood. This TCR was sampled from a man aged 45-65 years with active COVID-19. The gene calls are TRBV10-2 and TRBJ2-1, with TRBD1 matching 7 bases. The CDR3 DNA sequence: TGCGCCAGCAGTCAAAGACAGGGTTCCCACCTTAACAATGAGCAGTTCTTC. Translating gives CASSQRQGSHLNNEQFF.